Each of the 27 T cell receptor beta chains below was sequenced from the same sample in a study of PD-1 and CTLA-4 blockade in melanoma. Sequenced by immunoSEQ multiplex PCR; TCRdb stores in-frame clones only, minus some. The sample comprises about 16,000 clones, around 70% of which are singletons, and 13% to 15% rests with the top ten. The sample in question was CD8+ T cells from peripheral blood, obtained from a patient given anti-PD-1 treatment. The receptors derive from a human donor with melanoma.

J is TRBJ2-2 and V is TRBV7-9; D remains unclear. CDR3 length: 16 residues. CDR1 and CDR2 (germline): SEHNR, FQNEAQ (reference sequence). Between the trimmed V and J ends, which lost 2 bases and 3 bases, there was a span of 13 bases. The CDR3 protein is CASSLQRTSDTGELFF. The CDR3 DNA sequence: TGTGCCAGCAGCTTACAGCGTACTTCGGACACCGGGGAGCTGTTTTTT.

V is TRBV19 and J is TRBJ2-7; 8 nucleotides agree with TRBD1. CDR1 and CDR2 (germline): LNHDA, SQIVND (reference sequence). V lost 3 bases and J lost 3; bases outside the gene matches: 16. CDR3 length: 18 residues. DNA for the CDR3: TGTGCCAGTAGTATCCGAATAGAACCGGGACAGGAGGACTACGAGCAGTACTTC. Amino acids: CASSIRIEPGQEDYEQYF.

The chain carries TRBV5-1 and TRBJ2-1; D is unresolved. V was shortened by 0 bases and J by 4 bases, with 11 bases between the two germline ends. CDR1 is SGHRS, CDR2 YFSETQ, per germline. This CDR3 is built from 15 residues. CDR3 in DNA: TGCGCCAGCAGCTTGGACAGTTACCTTTACAATGAGCAGTTCTTC. Translation: CASSLDSYLYNEQFF.

The rearrangement joins TRBV16 to TRBJ2-6; D call uncertain. From germline, CDR1 is KGHSY and CDR2 FQNENV. Trimming removed 8 bases at V and 3 bases at J, with 26 bases between. The CDR3 sequence is 19 residues long. CDR3 protein: CASHGRSSLAVSGANVLTF. The CDR3 nucleotides read TGTGCCAGCCACGGCAGGAGTTCATTAGCTGTTAGTGGGGCCAACGTCCTGACTTTC.

This chain uses TRBV4-1 with TRBJ2-7; tentatively, D is TRBD1 or TRBD2 (5 bases each). V lost 1 base and J lost 6, with 13 bases in between. The CDR3 spans 14 residues. Germline-derived CDR1 and CDR2 are MGHRA and YSYEKL. CDR3 amino acids: CASSQGAGSSEQYF. In nucleotides, the CDR3 is TGCGCCAGCAGCCAAGGGGCAGGGAGTAGCGAGCAGTACTTC.

V is TRBV5-8 and J is TRBJ1-5, with a tentative D call TRBD1 (6 bases). Germline V CDR1 and CDR2: SGHTS, YDEGEE. Trimming left V 0 bases short and J 4 bases short, with 11 bases between. The CDR3 runs to 15 residues. The CDR3 sequence: CASSLVGQTNQPQHF. The CDR3 coding sequence is TGTGCCAGCAGCTTGGTAGGACAGACTAATCAGCCCCAGCATTTT.

The genes are TRBV4-1 and TRBJ2-7; 8 bases agree with TRBD1. Germline lookup yields CDR1 MGHRA and CDR2 YSYEKL. CDR3 length: 15 residues. Germline trimming cut 4 bases from V and 0 bases from J; bases unmatched to any gene: 5. In nucleotides, the CDR3 is TGCGCCAGCAGCCGCGGGACAGGCCTCTCCTACGAGCAGTACTTC. Translated, it gives CASSRGTGLSYEQYF.

The rearrangement links TRBV9 to TRBJ2-1; 8 positions match TRBD1. Germline lookup yields CDR1 SGDLS and CDR2 YYNGEE. This CDR3 has 16 amino acids. V was clipped by 3 bases and J by 4 bases; unmatched bases: 9. This CDR3 reads CASSAPTGVRYNEQFF. Written as DNA, the CDR3 is TGTGCCAGCAGCGCGCCGACAGGGGTTAGGTACAATGAGCAGTTCTTC.

V is TRBV12-5 and J is TRBJ2-3; D might be TRBD2 (6 bases). Trimming cost V 3 bases and J 5 bases, with 21 bases left between them. CDR3 length: 17 amino acids. In germline, CDR1 is LGHNT, CDR2 FRNRAP. The CDR3 DNA follows: TGTGCTAGTGGTTTCCTAACGGACTACAAAGGGGAAGATACGCAGTATTTT. Encoded protein: CASGFLTDYKGEDTQYF.

This sequence joins TRBV13 and TRBJ2-5, with 7 bases fitting TRBD1. V shed 3 bases and J 2 bases; nucleotides not matched to a gene: 3. This CDR3 region has 14 residues. CDR1 and CDR2 (germline): PRHDT, FYEKMQ (reference sequence). The CDR3 DNA follows: TGTGCCAGCAGCTTCGGGGACAGACAAGAGACCCAGTACTTC. It encodes CASSFGDRQETQYF. Full variable domain (missing parts from reference TRBV13 and TRBJ2-5): AAGVIQSPRHLIKEKRETATLKCYPIPRHDTVYWYQQGPGQDPQFLISFYEKMQSDKGSIPDRFSAQQFSDYHSELNMSSLELGDSALYFCASSFGDRQETQYFGPGTRLLVL.

The chain recombines TRBV30 with TRBJ2-1; 7 nucleotides agree with TRBD1. V lost 0 bases to trimming and J lost 4 bases; unmatched junction nucleotides: 12. Per germline, CDR1 GTSNPN and CDR2 SVGIG (reference sequence). This CDR3 spans 17 amino acids. In DNA form, the CDR3 reads TGTGCCTGGAGTGTACCTGTTTATCGGGACAGATACAATGAGCAGTTCTTC. Its translation is CAWSVPVYRDRYNEQFF.

The chain employs TRBV7-9 and TRBJ1-1; D is undetermined. The CDR3 is 15 amino acids. Germline-derived CDR1 and CDR2 are SEHNR and FQNEAQ (reference sequence). V lost 5 bases to trimming and J lost 3 bases, with 16 bases between them. For the CDR3, the DNA is TGTGCCAGCAGCCCTGAGGGTTTCATGGACACTGAAGCTTTCTTT. Protein sequence: CASSPEGFMDTEAFF.

The chain combines TRBV6-6 with TRBJ1-1; D may be TRBD1 (6 bases). V gave up 0 bases and J gave up 10 bases, with 18 bases separating them. Germline CDR1 MNHNY, CDR2 SVGAGI (reference sequence). CDR3 length equals 15 residues. The CDR3 loop is CASSYSSGGYEGAFF. The CDR3 bases are TGTGCCAGCAGTTACTCGTCGGGGGGCTACGAAGGAGCTTTCTTT.

A few counts support this clone. The gene calls are TRBV2 and TRBJ1-5, with D uncertain. The CDR3 loop spans 11 amino acids. Germline-derived CDR1 and CDR2 are SNHLY and FYNNEI. V was trimmed by 5 bases and J by 3 bases, leaving 2 bases between them. The CDR3 sequence: CASSNNQPQHF. Written as DNA, the CDR3 is TGTGCCAGCAGTAACAATCAGCCCCAGCATTTT.

The CDR3 spells CASRSQGLNQPQHF. DNA for the CDR3: TGTGCCAGCAGGTCCCAGGGATTGAATCAGCCCCAGCATTTT. V usage is TRBV27 and J usage is TRBJ1-5; a weak D match, TRBD1 (5 bases). Germline V CDR1 and CDR2: MNHEY, SMNVEV (reference sequence). The CDR3 sequence is 14 residues long. The V gene lost 6 bases and the J gene lost 4 bases, with 13 bases spanning the gap.

The chain joins TRBV25-1 to TRBJ1-1; a weak D match, TRBD1 (5 bases). Trimming pared 10 bases from V and 4 bases from J, leaving 10 bases between. Germline loops: CDR1 MGHDK, CDR2 SYGVNS. The CDR3 sequence is 11 residues long. CDR3 bases: TGTGCCACCGGGACGGCCACTGAAGCTTTCTTT. This gives the protein CATGTATEAFF.

This chain links TRBV11-3 with TRBJ1-2; D might be TRBD1 (5 bases). V lost 4 bases and J 7 bases, leaving 16 bases between the germline ends. CDR3 size: 14 residues. CDR1 and CDR2 from the germline V gene are SGHNT and YENEEA. The chain's CDR3 is CASSSPGAGSGYTF. The CDR3 coding sequence is TGTGCCAGCAGCTCCCCCGGGGCAGGTTCTGGCTACACCTTC.

The rearrangement uses TRBV19 and TRBJ1-2, with TRBD1 as a possible D gene (6 bases). The CDR3 sequence is 13 residues long. CDR1 is LNHDA, CDR2 SQIVND, per germline (reference sequence). The V and J ends lost 6 bases and 4 bases respectively, with 12 bases between them. This CDR3 reads CASSPTGFYGYTF. DNA for the CDR3: TGTGCCAGTAGCCCAACAGGGTTCTATGGCTACACCTTC.

The gene calls are TRBV27 and TRBJ2-3; 7 bases are shared with TRBD1. Germline CDR1 is MNHEY and CDR2 is SMNVEV (reference sequence). The CDR3 runs 15 residues. The ends lost 5 bases at V and 0 bases at J; junction bases unmatched: 5. The CDR3 loop is CASSKTGASTDTQYF. CDR3 DNA sequence: TGTGCCAGCAGTAAAACAGGGGCTAGCACAGATACGCAGTATTTT.

V usage is TRBV6-5 and J usage is TRBJ2-7; 7 nucleotides match TRBD1. The CDR3 covers 15 residues. Germline CDR1 is MNHEY and CDR2 is SVGAGI. Trimming at V came to 6 bases and at J to 2 bases, leaving 10 bases not matched to a gene. The CDR3 loop is CASSRRDSPAYEQYF. The CDR3 DNA is TGTGCCAGCAGCCGACGGGACAGCCCAGCCTACGAGCAGTACTTC.

The V and J genes are TRBV7-6 and TRBJ1-4; D unclear. Germline CDR1 and CDR2: SGHVS and FNYEAQ. The CDR3 spans 13 residues. Trimming stripped 5 bases from V and 6 bases from J, with 10 bases between. The CDR3 protein is CASSITWDEKLFF. For the CDR3, the DNA is TGTGCCAGCAGCATCACATGGGATGAAAAACTGTTTTTT.

The V gene is TRBV6-5, the J gene TRBJ2-2, with 8 bases identical to TRBD2. Trimming took 5 bases from V and 10 from J; bases not matched to a gene: 6. There are 13 residues in the CDR3. Germline assignment: CDR1 MNHEY and CDR2 SVGAGI. CDR3 DNA: TGTGCCAGCAGTCCGGGGGGGGTTTCGGAGCTGTTTTTT. This encodes CASSPGGVSELFF.

J is TRBJ2-7 and V is TRBV4-1; the D is unclear. V shed 0 bases and J shed 3 bases, with 15 bases lying between them. CDR3 length: 16 residues. CDR1 MGHRA and CDR2 YSYEKL come from the germline V gene. DNA for the CDR3: TGCGCCAGCAGCCAAGAACGAGGTCCACTTAACTACGAGCAGTACTTC. This encodes CASSQERGPLNYEQYF.

The V gene is TRBV4-1, the J gene TRBJ2-3; no reliable D call. With 1 base removed from V and 5 bases from J, the gap between germline ends came to 10 bases. The CDR3 has 14 residues. Germline CDR1 and CDR2: MGHRA and YSYEKL. This CDR3 is CASSQAPRKDTQYF. The CDR3 coding sequence is TGCGCCAGCAGCCAAGCTCCCAGGAAAGATACGCAGTATTTT.

The J gene is TRBJ2-1, the V gene TRBV12-3 or TRBV12-4; unclear D gene. The CDR3 covers 12 residues. V lost 6 bases and J 8 bases, leaving 11 bases between the germline ends. The CDR3 is CASSPRNDEQFF. The DNA of the CDR3 is TGTGCCAGCAGCCCGCGAAATGATGAGCAGTTCTTC.

This clone was observed a handful of times. V usage is TRBV6-5 and J usage is TRBJ1-1; D not certain. Trimming removed 5 bases at V and 1 base at J, with 11 bases between. Germline V gene data show CDR1 as MNHEY and CDR2 as SVGAGI. This CDR3 is built from 14 residues. The CDR3 sequence: CASSPVAPNTEAFF. CDR3 DNA sequence: TGTGCCAGCAGTCCAGTGGCCCCGAACACTGAAGCTTTCTTT.

V is TRBV19 and J is TRBJ2-3; 10 positions match TRBD1. This CDR3 has 16 amino acids. The junction had 3 bases not matched to a gene; V was cut back by 3 bases and J by 0 bases. The germline CDR1 and CDR2 sequences are LNHDA and SQIVND (reference sequence). This CDR3 reads CASSMGTGASTDTQYF. CDR3 nucleotides: TGTGCCAGTAGTATGGGGACAGGGGCTAGCACAGATACGCAGTATTTT.